These 20 T cell receptor beta chains originate from one sample sequenced in a study of hypomethylating agent response in myelodysplastic syndrome. TCRdb's copy holds only in-frame clones and misses some; the assay was immunoSEQ multiplex PCR. The sample includes some 9,600 clones, about 83% of them seen just once. Sequencing used bone marrow, obtained before or after starting hypomethylating agent treatment for myelodysplastic syndrome (not recorded which). Every receptor here comes from a human donor with myelodysplastic syndrome.

The chain has TRBV10-3 and TRBJ1-3; D possibly corresponds to TRBD1 (6 bases). The CDR3 consists of 14 residues. V lost 7 bases and J 0 bases, leaving 10 bases between the germline ends. The germline V gene encodes CDR1 ENHRY and CDR2 SYGVKD. CDR3 DNA sequence: TGTGCCATCACCATGACAGGCTCTGGAAACACCATATATTTT. Translating it yields CAITMTGSGNTIYF.

The chain carries TRBV13 and TRBJ2-2; either TRBD1 or TRBD2 may supply D (5 bases each). The CDR3 consists of 17 residues. V shed 5 bases and J shed 5 bases, with 21 bases lying between them. The germline CDR1 and CDR2 sequences are PRHDT and FYEKMQ (reference sequence). The CDR3 protein is CASSQTGWGSQTGELFF. The CDR3 bases are TGTGCCAGCAGCCAGACGGGTTGGGGGAGCCAAACCGGGGAGCTGTTTTTT.

This clone was recorded once. The chain uses TRBV6-6 and TRBJ2-3, with D uncertain. The CDR3 contains 13 residues. Per germline, CDR1 MNHNY and CDR2 SVGAGI (reference sequence). Trimming left V 7 bases short and J 5 bases short, with 13 bases between. CDR3 sequence: CASKVGMRDTQYF. The CDR3 DNA is TGTGCCAGCAAGGTGGGAATGAGAGATACGCAGTATTTT.

The chain carries TRBV10-3 and TRBJ2-7; a weak D match, TRBD2 (5 bases). Germline values: CDR1 ENHRY, CDR2 SYGVKD. The CDR3 runs 13 residues. With 6 bases removed from V and 0 bases from J, the gap between germline ends came to 9 bases. The DNA for the CDR3 is TGTGCCATCAGAACGCGGGCCTCCTACGAGCAGTACTTC. Protein product: CAIRTRASYEQYF.

The V call is TRBV28, the J call TRBJ1-1; D remains unclear. The length of the CDR3 is 12 residues. Germline loops: CDR1 MDHEN, CDR2 SYDVKM. Trimming pared 5 bases from V and 0 bases from J, leaving 4 bases between. Here the CDR3 DNA reads TGTGCCAGCAGTATATTGAACACTGAAGCTTTCTTT. Encoded protein: CASSILNTEAFF.

The CDR3 reads CAIYGGTGWVQYF. The CDR3 DNA is TGTGCCATCTACGGCGGGACAGGTTGGGTGCAGTACTTC. V and J are TRBV10-3 and TRBJ2-7; TRBD1 agrees at 8 bases. The germline CDR1 and CDR2 sequences are ENHRY and SYGVKD. The CDR3 totals 13 residues. The V segment lost 8 bases and the J segment 9 bases; nucleotides outside the gene matches: 12.

The rearrangement joins TRBV5-1 to TRBJ2-1; 9 nucleotides align to TRBD2. The V gene end was trimmed by 4 bases and the J gene end by 4 bases; junction bases not matched to a gene: 9. Germline values: CDR1 SGHRS, CDR2 YFSETQ. The CDR3 length is 16 residues. For the CDR3, the DNA is TGCGCCAGCAGCCTGGTCGGACTAGCGAAGTACAATGAGCAGTTCTTC. Amino acids: CASSLVGLAKYNEQFF.

The count of this clone is one. The chain couples TRBV5-1 to TRBJ1-1; TRBD1 might be the D (5 bases). The CDR3 loop spans 14 amino acids. Germline V CDR1 and CDR2: SGHRS, YFSETQ. The V end lost 0 bases, the J end lost 1 base, and 7 bases lay between the germline ends. CDR3 bases: TGCGCCAGCAGCTTGGATGGGGCGAACACTGAAGCTTTCTTT. Protein: CASSLDGANTEAFF.

V is TRBV30 and J is TRBJ1-1; D is undetermined. Trimming cost V 7 bases and J 5 bases, with 17 bases left between them. Germline V gene sequence: CDR1 GTSNPN, CDR2 SVGIG (reference sequence). This CDR3 comprises 13 residues. The CDR3 protein is CAFLRNRRTEAFF. The CDR3 nucleotides read TGTGCCTTCCTAAGGAACCGGAGAACTGAAGCTTTCTTT.

The chain uses TRBV10-3 and TRBJ1-4; D is unresolved. CDR3 size: 17 residues. V lost 3 bases and J 6 bases, leaving 20 bases between the germline ends. Per germline, CDR1 ENHRY and CDR2 SYGVKD. Here the CDR3 DNA reads TGTGCCATCAGTGATTTTCGTTTCACCCAGTCCCATGAAAAACTGTTTTTT. Its protein product is CAISDFRFTQSHEKLFF.

The V gene is TRBV5-4, the J gene TRBJ1-3; D possibly corresponds to TRBD1 (6 bases). Trimming took 4 bases from V and 1 from J, leaving 15 bases between them. This CDR3 is built from 16 residues. Germline assignment: CDR1 SGHNT and CDR2 YYREEE (reference sequence). This CDR3 is CASSLGGRSSGNTIYF. The CDR3 DNA is TGTGCCAGCAGCCTGGGGGGGCGTTCGTCTGGAAACACCATATATTTT.

Here the CDR3 reads CASSQELASGRTDTQYF. The DNA for the CDR3 is TGCGCCAGCAGCCAAGAATTGGCTAGCGGGAGAACAGATACGCAGTATTTT. This chain links TRBV4-1 with TRBJ2-3; 10 bases map to TRBD2. Unmatched junction bases numbered 6, after V lost 0 bases and J lost 3 bases. The germline V gene encodes CDR1 MGHRA and CDR2 YSYEKL. CDR3 length: 17 residues.

This clone appeared a single time. The rearrangement joins TRBV5-1 to TRBJ1-3, with a possible D match to TRBD1 (5 bases). CDR3 length equals 16 residues. Germline CDR1 and CDR2: SGHRS and YFSETQ. V was pared by 0 bases and J by 4 bases, with 14 bases between. The CDR3 nucleotides are TGCGCCAGCAGCTTGGTCGGGGCTGAACGCGGAAACACCATATATTTT. As protein: CASSLVGAERGNTIYF.

The V and J genes are TRBV7-9 and TRBJ1-2; D gene uncertain. V dropped 4 bases and J dropped 8 bases, with 14 bases sitting between them. The CDR3 length is 13 residues. The germline gives CDR1 SEHNR, CDR2 FQNEAQ (reference sequence). The CDR3 bases are TGTGCCAGCAGCTCTAGGTCAGCCCCGGGCTACACCTTC. Translating it yields CASSSRSAPGYTF.

The genes are TRBV29-1 and TRBJ2-2; 14 bases fit TRBD2. Germline V gene lookup returns CDR1 SQVTM and CDR2 ANQGSEA. Trimming at V came to 4 bases and at J to 4 bases, leaving 8 bases not matched to a gene. CDR3 length: 17 amino acids. DNA of the CDR3: TGCAGCGTTGGATCCGGGACTAGCGGGAGCGGCACCGGGGAGCTGTTTTTT. Translated, it gives CSVGSGTSGSGTGELFF.

CDR3 sequence: CASSRAASTDTQYF. The DNA for the CDR3 is TGTGCCAGCAGCCGGGCAGCGTCTACAGATACGCAGTATTTT. The V gene is TRBV4-2, the J gene TRBJ2-3; no firm D call. The CDR3 covers 14 residues. The V gene lost 4 bases and the J gene lost 3 bases, with 11 bases spanning the gap. CDR1 LGHNA and CDR2 YNFKEQ come from the germline V gene.

The genes are TRBV6-6 and TRBJ1-1; the match to TRBD1 covers 7 bases. This CDR3 has 14 residues. Looked up from germline, CDR1 is MNHNY and CDR2 is SVGAGI (reference sequence). Trimming at V came to 9 bases and at J to 1 base, leaving 8 bases not matched to a gene. As DNA, the CDR3 is TGTGCCAGTTCGACAGGGACTCCGAACACTGAAGCTTTCTTT. Amino acids: CASSTGTPNTEAFF.

V and J are TRBV10-2 and TRBJ2-1, with no clear D. The length of the CDR3 is 15 residues. CDR1 WSHSY and CDR2 SAAADI come from the germline V gene. V was clipped by 3 bases and J by 5 bases, with 14 bases between them. The CDR3 DNA is TGCGCCAGCAGTGAACCGGCGGAAGTAAACAATGAGCAGTTCTTC. This translates into CASSEPAEVNNEQFF.

This clone was observed a single time. The V call is TRBV7-8, the J call TRBJ2-7; the D gene is possibly TRBD2 (7 bases). The CDR3 totals 16 residues. Trimming removed 5 bases at V and 3 bases at J, with 20 bases between. Germline-derived CDR1 and CDR2 are SGHVS and FQNEAQ. CDR3 bases: TGTGCCAGCAGCCCAGGTTGGGGGGGGCCCCTCTACGAGCAGTACTTC. Amino acid sequence: CASSPGWGGPLYEQYF.

The chain is built from TRBV20-1 and TRBJ1-5, with unresolved D. The germline gives CDR1 DFQATT, CDR2 SNEGSKA (reference sequence). V was pared by 5 bases and J by 4 bases, with 3 bases between. This CDR3 is 10 amino acids long. CDR3: CSAPNQPQHF. In DNA form, the CDR3 reads TGCAGTGCTCCAAATCAGCCCCAGCATTTT.